The clone carrying this T cell receptor beta chain has more than one count but fewer than ten. The target antigen is unknown. This sample stems from a study of metastatic and nonmetastatic thyroid tumors. At the level of the study: Repertoires from blood and tumor or nodule tissue of malignant and benign thyroid patients were compared. Overall study results and limits: Benign nodules reportedly had significantly lower TCR beta diversity than malignant thyroid tumors in blood and tumor.

Before thyroid surgery, none of the patients had received any treatment. The CDR3 is 18 amino acids. TCRdb re-analyzed the PCR reads through MiXCR. The sample consists of tens of thousands of clones, about 17% of them appearing once. The V call is TRBV12-3 or TRBV12-4, the J call TRBJ1-1; D uncertain. The assigned J gene may be wrong: the sequence end matches TRBJ2-7 better. The TCR originated in a female donor with papillary thyroid cancer or a benign thyroid nodule (not recorded which). Some clones in this sample may be carry-over from other donors' samples. The source material was blood. CDR3 amino acids: CASSLVSVTGGSLNEQYF. The CDR3 DNA reads as TGTGCCAGCAGCCTTGTTAGTGTTACGGGCGGTTCGTTGAACGAGCAGTACTTC.